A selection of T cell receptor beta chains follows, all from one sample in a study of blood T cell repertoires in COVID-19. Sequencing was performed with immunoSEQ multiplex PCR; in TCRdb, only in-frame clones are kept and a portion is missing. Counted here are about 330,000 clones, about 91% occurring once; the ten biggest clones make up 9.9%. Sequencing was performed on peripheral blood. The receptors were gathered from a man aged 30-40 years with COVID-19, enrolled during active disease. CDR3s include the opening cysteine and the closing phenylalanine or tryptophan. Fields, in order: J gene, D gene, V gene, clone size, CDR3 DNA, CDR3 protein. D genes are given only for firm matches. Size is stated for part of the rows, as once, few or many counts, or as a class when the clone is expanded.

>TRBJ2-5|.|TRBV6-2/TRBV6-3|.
TGTGCCAGCGGCCGACAGAGCCTACAAGAGACCCAGTACTTC
CASGRQSLQETQYF
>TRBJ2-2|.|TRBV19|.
TGTGCCAGTAGTACAGGGGTCACCGGGGAGCTGTTTTTT
CASSTGVTGELFF
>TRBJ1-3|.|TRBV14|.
TGTGCCAGCAGCCAAATGGGGGCCGGAAACACCATATATTTT
CASSQMGAGNTIYF
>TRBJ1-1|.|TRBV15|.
TGTGCCACCAGCGGGAATTGGAGGGCTGAAGCTTTCTTT
CATSGNWRAEAFF
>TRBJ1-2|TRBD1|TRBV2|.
TGTGCCAGCACCCGGGACAGGGGCGGAGGCTACACCTTC
CASTRDRGGGYTF
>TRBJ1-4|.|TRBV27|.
TGTGCCAGCAGTTTCCAACCAGGGGTGGTAGAAAAACTGTTTTTT
CASSFQPGVVEKLFF
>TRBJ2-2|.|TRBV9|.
TGTGCCAGCGAGGCCCAGGACAAACCTCACGGGGAGCTGTTTTTT
CASEAQDKPHGELFF
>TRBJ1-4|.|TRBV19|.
TGTGCCAGTAGAGAGGGTTCGGGGAACGAAAAACTGTTTTTT
CASREGSGNEKLFF
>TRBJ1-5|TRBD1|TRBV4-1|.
TGCGCCAGCAGCCACCTCCCGACAGGGGGCATGAGTCAGCCCCAGCATTTT
CASSHLPTGGMSQPQHF
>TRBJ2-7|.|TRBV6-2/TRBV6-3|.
TGTGCCAGCAGTCCCGACTTGTCCTTTTTTGCCGAGCAGTACTTC
CASSPDLSFFAEQYF
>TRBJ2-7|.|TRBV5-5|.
TGTGCCAGCAGCTTGGTGGCAGGGCCCTACGAGCAGTACTTC
CASSLVAGPYEQYF
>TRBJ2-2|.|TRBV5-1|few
TGCGCCAGCAGCCCAAAGACAGGGACTCAGAACACCGGGGAGCTGTTTTTT
CASSPKTGTQNTGELFF
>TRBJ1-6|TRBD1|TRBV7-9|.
TGTGCCAGCAGCTTAGGATATTACAGGGGTAATTCACCCCTCCACTTT
CASSLGYYRGNSPLHF
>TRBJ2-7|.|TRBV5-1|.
TGCGCCAGCAGCCCCCAGACAGTAAGCTACGAGCAGTACTTC
CASSPQTVSYEQYF
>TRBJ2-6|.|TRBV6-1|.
TGTGCCAGCAGTGAAGTACAGGGACGGGTTGGGGCCAACGTCCTGACTTTC
CASSEVQGRVGANVLTF
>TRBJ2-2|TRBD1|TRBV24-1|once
TGTGCCACCAAAGGGGCAGGGGGCACGAACACCGGGGAGCTGTTTTTT
CATKGAGGTNTGELFF
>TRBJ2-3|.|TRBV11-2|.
TGTGCCAGCAGCTTAGACGTCGGTGGCACAGATACGCAGTATTTT
CASSLDVGGTDTQYF
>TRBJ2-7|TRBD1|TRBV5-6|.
TGTGCCAGCAGCATGTGGACAGGGACGGCGGACGAGCAGTACTTC
CASSMWTGTADEQYF
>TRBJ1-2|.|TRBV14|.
TGTGCCAGCAGCCAAGTCTCCTCTGGCTACACCTTC
CASSQVSSGYTF
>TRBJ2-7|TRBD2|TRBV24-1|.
TGTGCCACCAGTGATCCCGGGACTAGCGGGGGCCCCTACGAGCAGTACTTC
CATSDPGTSGGPYEQYF
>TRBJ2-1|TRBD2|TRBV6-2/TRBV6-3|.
TGTGCCAGCAGTTACCCGGGACTAGTCTATGAGCAGTTCTTC
CASSYPGLVYEQFF
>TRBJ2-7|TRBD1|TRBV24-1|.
TGTGCCACCAGTGAAAGACAGGGGGCGATGCAGTACTTC
CATSERQGAMQYF
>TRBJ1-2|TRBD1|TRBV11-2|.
TGTGCCAGCAGCAACGGACAGGGCTATGGCTACACCTTC
CASSNGQGYGYTF
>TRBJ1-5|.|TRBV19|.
TGTGCCAGTAGTTCCGGGGGGAGCAATCAGCCCCAGCATTTT
CASSSGGSNQPQHF
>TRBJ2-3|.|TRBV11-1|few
TGTGCCAGCAGCTCCGGACTACAGGCCATCACAGATACGCAGTATTTT
CASSSGLQAITDTQYF
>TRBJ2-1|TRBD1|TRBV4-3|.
TGCGCCAGCAGCCAAATGACAGGGTCCTACAATGAGCAGTTCTTC
CASSQMTGSYNEQFF
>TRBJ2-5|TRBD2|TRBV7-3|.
TGTGCCAGCAGCTTAAACGCGGGAGCCCAGGAGACCCAGTACTTC
CASSLNAGAQETQYF
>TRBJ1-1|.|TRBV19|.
TGTGCCAGTAGTATAGTAAAGGGGATGAACACTGAAGCTTTCTTT
CASSIVKGMNTEAFF
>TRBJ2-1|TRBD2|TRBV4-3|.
TGCGCCAGCAGCCAAGATAGCGGGGGGGACACTGAGCAGTTCTTC
CASSQDSGGDTEQFF
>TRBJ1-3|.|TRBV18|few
TGTGCCAGCTCACCACGGCTAGCTTTATCTGGAAACACCATATATTTT
CASSPRLALSGNTIYF
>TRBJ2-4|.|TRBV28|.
TGTGCCAGCAGTTCGGAGCTAGCCAAAAACATTCAGTACTTC
CASSSELAKNIQYF
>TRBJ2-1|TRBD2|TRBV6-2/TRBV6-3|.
TGTGCCAGCAGTTATTTGTCCAGCGGGAGTAGTAGTCTGTTCTTC
CASSYLSSGSSSLFF
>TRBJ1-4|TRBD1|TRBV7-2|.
TGTGCCAGCAGCATCGGACAGGGCAGTGCTAATGAAAAACTGTTTTTT
CASSIGQGSANEKLFF
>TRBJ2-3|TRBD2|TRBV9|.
TGTGCCAGCAGCGTGAGCGGGGGGCATAGCACAGATACGCAGTATTTT
CASSVSGGHSTDTQYF
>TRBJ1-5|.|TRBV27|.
TGTGCCAGCAGTTTACTCGGACAGTCCAATCAGCCCCAGCATTTT
CASSLLGQSNQPQHF
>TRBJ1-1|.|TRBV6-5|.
TGTGCCAGCATCATTGAGGTTTTCGGCACTGAAGCTTTCTTT
CASIIEVFGTEAFF